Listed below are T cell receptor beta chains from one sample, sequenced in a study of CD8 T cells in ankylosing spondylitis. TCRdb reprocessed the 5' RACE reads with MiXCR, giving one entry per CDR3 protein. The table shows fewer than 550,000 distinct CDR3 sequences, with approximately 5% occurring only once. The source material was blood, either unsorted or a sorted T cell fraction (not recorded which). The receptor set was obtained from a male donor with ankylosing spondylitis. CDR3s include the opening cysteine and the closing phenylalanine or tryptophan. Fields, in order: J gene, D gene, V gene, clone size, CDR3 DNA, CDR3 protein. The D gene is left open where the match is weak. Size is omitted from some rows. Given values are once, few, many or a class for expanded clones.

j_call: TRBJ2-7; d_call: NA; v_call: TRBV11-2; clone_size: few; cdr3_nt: TGTGCCAGCAGTCACAGTAAGAACTACGAGCAGTACTTC; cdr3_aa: CASSHSKNYEQYF
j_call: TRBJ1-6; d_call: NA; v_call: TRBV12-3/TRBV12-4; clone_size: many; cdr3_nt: TGTGCCAGTAGAAGAATTCCTTCACCCCTCCACTTT; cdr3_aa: CASRRIPSPLHF
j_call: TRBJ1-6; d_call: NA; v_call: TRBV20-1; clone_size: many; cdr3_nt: TGCAGTGCTGTAGATAGGCAGGGGCGTTCCCAAAATTCACCCCTCCACTTT; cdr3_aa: CSAVDRQGRSQNSPLHF
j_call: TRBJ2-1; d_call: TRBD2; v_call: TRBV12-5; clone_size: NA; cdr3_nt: TGTGCTAGTGGTTTGTTACCGGGGGGGCCTTACAATGAGCAGTTCTTC; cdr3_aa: CASGLLPGGPYNEQFF
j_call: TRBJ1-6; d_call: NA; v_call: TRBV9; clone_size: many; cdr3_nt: TGTGCCAGCAGCGTAGGAGGAGATAATTCACCCCTCCACTTT; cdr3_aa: CASSVGGDNSPLHF
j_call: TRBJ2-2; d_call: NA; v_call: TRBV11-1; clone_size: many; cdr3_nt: TGTGCCAGCAGCTTAGTACCGGGGGCCAGGGATACGAACACCGGGGAGCTGTTTTTT; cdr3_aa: CASSLVPGARDTNTGELFF
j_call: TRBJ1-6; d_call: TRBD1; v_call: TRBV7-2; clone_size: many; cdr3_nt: TGTGCCAGCAGCCCACGCCGACAGGGGGGTCCCCTCCACTTT; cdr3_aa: CASSPRRQGGPLHF
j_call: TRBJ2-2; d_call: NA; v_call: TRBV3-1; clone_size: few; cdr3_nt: TGTGCCAGCAGCAAAGGATCCACCGGGGAGCTGTTTTTT; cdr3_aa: CASSKGSTGELFF
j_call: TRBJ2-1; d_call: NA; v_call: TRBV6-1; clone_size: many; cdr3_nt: TGTGCCAGCAGTCCCCCGGGTATAGAGGGGAAAAAGTTCTTC; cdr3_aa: CASSPPGIEGKKFF
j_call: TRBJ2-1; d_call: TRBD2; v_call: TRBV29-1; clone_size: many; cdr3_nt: TGCAGCGTTGAAGCCCCGACTAGCGGGAGATCCTACAATGAGCAGTTCTTC; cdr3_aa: CSVEAPTSGRSYNEQFF
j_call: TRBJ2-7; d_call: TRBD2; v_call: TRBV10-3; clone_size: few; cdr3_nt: TGTGCCACCCGTTCGGGTCGACTAGCGGGTGGGCCTACCTACGAGCAGTACTTC; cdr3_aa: CATRSGRLAGGPTYEQYF
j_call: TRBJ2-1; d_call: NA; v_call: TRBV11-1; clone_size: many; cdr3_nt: TGTGCCAGCAGCTTACCCTCGATTTTAGCGGGACAGAGCTCCTACAATGAGCAGTTCTTC; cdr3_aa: CASSLPSILAGQSSYNEQFF
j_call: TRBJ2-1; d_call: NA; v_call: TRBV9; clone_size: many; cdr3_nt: TGTGCCAGCAGCGTAGCAGCGGCGAATGAGCAGTTCTTC; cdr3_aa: CASSVAAANEQFF
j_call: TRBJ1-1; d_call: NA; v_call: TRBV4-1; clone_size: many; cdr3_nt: TGCGCCAGCAGCCAAGATGCAGGGAGAATGAACACTGAAGCTTTCTTT; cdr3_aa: CASSQDAGRMNTEAFF
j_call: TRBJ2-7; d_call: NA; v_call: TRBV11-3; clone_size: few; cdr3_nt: TGTGCCAGCAGCTCATCGACAGGACGGGCCGAGCAGTACTTC; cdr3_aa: CASSSSTGRAEQYF
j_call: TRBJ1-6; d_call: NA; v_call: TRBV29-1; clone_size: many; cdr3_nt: TGCAGCGTCCAAGTGGGCTCCGATAATTCACCCCTCCACTTT; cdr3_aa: CSVQVGSDNSPLHF
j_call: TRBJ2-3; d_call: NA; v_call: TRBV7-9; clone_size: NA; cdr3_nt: TGTGCCAGCAGCTTAGTTTCTGGGGAAAATACGCAGTATTTT; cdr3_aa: CASSLVSGENTQYF
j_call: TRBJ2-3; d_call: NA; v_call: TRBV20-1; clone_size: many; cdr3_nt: NA; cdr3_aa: CSARVASGAMPYF
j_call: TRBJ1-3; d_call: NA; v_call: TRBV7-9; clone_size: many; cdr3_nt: TGTGCCAGCAGCTACTGGCTCTCTGGAAACACCATATATTTT; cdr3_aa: CASSYWLSGNTIYF
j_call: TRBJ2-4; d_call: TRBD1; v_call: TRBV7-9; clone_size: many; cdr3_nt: TGTGCCAGCAGCTTGGTTCAGGGGGCATCTAACATTCAGTACTTC; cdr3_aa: CASSLVQGASNIQYF
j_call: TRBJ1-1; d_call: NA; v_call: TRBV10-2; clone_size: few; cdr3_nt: TGCGCCAGCATCACGGAGGGGACTGAAGCTTTCTTT; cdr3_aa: CASITEGTEAFF
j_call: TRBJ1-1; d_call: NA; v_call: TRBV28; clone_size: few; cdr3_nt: TGTGCCAGCAGTATATACACGGCGAAAGCTTTCTTT; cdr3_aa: CASSIYTAKAFF
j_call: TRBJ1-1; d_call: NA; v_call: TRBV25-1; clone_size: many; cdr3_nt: TGTGCCAGCATGGGGGACCCTGAAGCTTTCTTT; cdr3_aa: CASMGDPEAFF
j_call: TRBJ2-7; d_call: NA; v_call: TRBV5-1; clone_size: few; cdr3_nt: TGCGCCAGCAGCTTTGGATCGGGGGAGCAGTACTTC; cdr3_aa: CASSFGSGEQYF
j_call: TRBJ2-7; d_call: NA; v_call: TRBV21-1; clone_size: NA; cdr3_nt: TGTGCGCACGTGCACGAGCAGTACTTC; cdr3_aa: CAHVHEQYF
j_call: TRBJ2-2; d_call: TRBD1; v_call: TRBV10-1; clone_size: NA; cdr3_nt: TGCGCCAGCAGTGGCCAGACAGGGGGCGACACCGGGGAGCTGTTTTTT; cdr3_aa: CASSGQTGGDTGELFF
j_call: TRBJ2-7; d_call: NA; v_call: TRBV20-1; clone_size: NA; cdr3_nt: TGCAGTGCCGCCCCAACCTACGAGCAGTACTTC; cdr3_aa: CSAAPTYEQYF
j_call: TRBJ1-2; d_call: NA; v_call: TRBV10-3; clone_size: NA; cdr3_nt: TGTGCCATCAGTGCAGGGGCTAACTATGGCTACACCTTC; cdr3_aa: CAISAGANYGYTF
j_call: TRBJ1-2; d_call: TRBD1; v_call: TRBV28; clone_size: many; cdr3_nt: TGTGCCAGCCGATCCCAGGGGGCCGCTGGCTACACCTTC; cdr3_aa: CASRSQGAAGYTF
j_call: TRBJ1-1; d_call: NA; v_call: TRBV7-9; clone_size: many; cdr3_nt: TGTGCCAGCAGCTTAGACTCTTGGGAGTACGCTTTCTTT; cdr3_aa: CASSLDSWEYAFF
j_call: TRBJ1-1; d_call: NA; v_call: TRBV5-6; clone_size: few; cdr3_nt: TGTGCCAGCAGCTTGGCGTGGGACACTGAAGCTTTCTTT; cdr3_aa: CASSLAWDTEAFF
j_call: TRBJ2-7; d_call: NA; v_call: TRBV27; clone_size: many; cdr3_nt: TGTGCCAGCAGTCCCCGTGGGGAGTGGGGGTACGAGCAGTACTTC; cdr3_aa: CASSPRGEWGYEQYF
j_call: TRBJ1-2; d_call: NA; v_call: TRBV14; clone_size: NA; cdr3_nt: TGTGCCAGCAGCCAAGAAGCGGGGGTTGGATATGGCTACACCTTC; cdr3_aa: CASSQEAGVGYGYTF
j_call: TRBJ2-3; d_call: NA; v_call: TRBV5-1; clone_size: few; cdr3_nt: TGCGCCAGCAGCTTGGGGACCCCAAGGGATACGCAGTATTTT; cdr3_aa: CASSLGTPRDTQYF
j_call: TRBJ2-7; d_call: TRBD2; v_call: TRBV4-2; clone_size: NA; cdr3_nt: TGTGCCAGCAGCCAAGTAGGGGGCGGGGGGGACGAGCAGTACTTC; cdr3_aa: CASSQVGGGGDEQYF
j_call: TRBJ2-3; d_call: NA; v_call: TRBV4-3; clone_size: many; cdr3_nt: TGCGCCAGCAGCCGAGATAGTACGACAGATACGCAGTATTTT; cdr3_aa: CASSRDSTTDTQYF
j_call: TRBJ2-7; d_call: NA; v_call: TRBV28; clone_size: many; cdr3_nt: TGTGCCAGCAGGGGTTTGGGACGCCGGGACAACTCCTACGAGCAGTACTTC; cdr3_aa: CASRGLGRRDNSYEQYF
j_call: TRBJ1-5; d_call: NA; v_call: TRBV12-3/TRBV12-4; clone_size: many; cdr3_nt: TGTGCCAGCAGTTTCAGACGGCTCAATCAGCCCCAGCATTTT; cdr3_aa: CASSFRRLNQPQHF
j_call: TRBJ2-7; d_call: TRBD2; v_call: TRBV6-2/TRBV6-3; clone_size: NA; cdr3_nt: TGTGCCAGCCACCGGGACTACCGCTCCTACGAGCAGTACTTC; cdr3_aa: CASHRDYRSYEQYF